The rows below give T cell receptor beta chains drawn from one sample of a study of blood T cell repertoires in COVID-19. Only in-frame clones appear in the TCRdb table, and some are missing; sequencing was by immunoSEQ multiplex PCR. The table includes roughly 340,000 clones, around 87% detected once. Sequencing was performed on PBMCs or T cells enriched from blood (not recorded which). The receptors come from a man aged 40-49 years in a cohort exposed to, infected with or recovered from COVID-19 (not recorded which). CDR3s include the opening cysteine and the closing phenylalanine or tryptophan. The D gene is left open where the match is weak. A clone size is listed for some rows: how often the clone was seen (once, few, many), or a class if it is expanded.

D	J	size	V	CDR3	DNA
-	TRBJ2-7	many	TRBV6-5	CASSYRGNYEQYF	TGTGCCAGCAGTTACAGGGGAAACTACGAGCAGTACTTC
TRBD1	TRBJ2-7	-	TRBV27	CASSPRTGVGEQYF	TGTGCCAGCAGTCCGCGGACAGGGGTTGGGGAGCAGTACTTC
TRBD1	TRBJ1-1	-	TRBV7-9	CASSRTGENTEAFF	TGTGCCAGCAGCCGGACAGGCGAGAACACTGAAGCTTTCTTT
TRBD1	TRBJ1-1	once	TRBV6-1	CASSAVGTGRNTEAFF	TGTGCCAGCAGTGCCGTCGGGACAGGGCGGAACACTGAAGCTTTCTTT
-	TRBJ1-3	-	TRBV7-9	CASSLGQFSSGNTIYF	TGTGCCAGCAGCTTAGGACAGTTCTCCTCTGGAAACACCATATATTTT
-	TRBJ2-3	few	TRBV5-1	CASSLGQYPDTQYF	TGCGCCAGCAGCCTCGGACAGTATCCAGATACGCAGTATTTT
-	TRBJ1-1	-	TRBV10-3	CAITQTENTEAFF	TGTGCCATCACTCAAACAGAGAACACTGAAGCTTTCTTT
-	TRBJ2-2	-	TRBV9	CASSVVGGPTGELFF	TGTGCCAGCAGCGTAGTCGGGGGGCCCACCGGGGAGCTGTTTTTT
-	TRBJ2-2	-	TRBV2	CASRPLANTGELFF	TGTGCCAGCAGGCCACTAGCGAACACCGGGGAGCTGTTTTTT
TRBD2	TRBJ2-5	-	TRBV4-2	CASSPGLAGRETQYF	TGTGCCAGCAGCCCAGGACTAGCGGGAAGAGAGACCCAGTACTTC
TRBD1	TRBJ2-2	once	TRBV7-6	CASSYGTGGTGELFF	TGTGCCAGCAGCTACGGGACAGGGGGTACTGGGGAGCTGTTTTTT
TRBD1	TRBJ1-5	-	TRBV27	CASTPSGQFNQPQHF	TGTGCCAGCACACCTTCGGGACAGTTCAATCAGCCCCAGCATTTT
-	TRBJ2-1	-	TRBV29-1	CSAYRVPNEQFF	TGCAGCGCCTACAGGGTACCCAATGAGCAGTTCTTC
-	TRBJ1-4	-	TRBV15	CATSRPGGRTNEKLFF	TGTGCCACCAGCAGACCCGGAGGGAGAACTAATGAAAAACTGTTTTTT
-	TRBJ1-5	-	TRBV5-1	CASSLSGGNQPQHF	TGCGCCAGCAGCTTGTCGGGGGGTAATCAGCCCCAGCATTTT
-	TRBJ1-4	-	TRBV6-5	CASAQGRANEKLFF	TGTGCCAGCGCCCAGGGTCGGGCTAATGAAAAACTGTTTTTT
-	TRBJ2-7	-	TRBV7-8	CASSLFGSGPYEQYF	TGTGCCAGCAGCTTATTCGGCAGCGGACCTTACGAGCAGTACTTC
TRBD1	TRBJ1-5	-	TRBV28	CASSLLPGQGNQPQHF	TGTGCCAGCAGTTTATTGCCCGGACAGGGAAATCAGCCCCAGCATTTT
-	TRBJ1-6	-	TRBV27	CASSPQGPRNNSPLHF	TGTGCCAGCAGTCCACAGGGTCCGAGGAATAATTCACCCCTCCACTTT
TRBD1	TRBJ1-6	-	TRBV4-2	CASRGQPTMYNSPLHF	TGTGCCAGCAGGGGACAGCCGACAATGTATAATTCACCCCTCCACTTT
TRBD1	TRBJ1-5	-	TRBV4-1	CASSQELSAIDRVKPQHF	TGCGCCAGCAGCCAAGAACTCTCTGCCATAGACAGGGTTAAGCCCCAGCATTTT
TRBD1	TRBJ2-7	-	TRBV18	CASSPGGQGFYEQYF	TGTGCCAGCTCACCAGGGGGACAGGGCTTCTACGAGCAGTACTTC
-	TRBJ1-4	-	TRBV18	CASSPGTGKEKLFF	TGTGCCAGCTCACCAGGGACTGGGAAGGAAAAACTGTTTTTT
TRBD2	TRBJ2-3	-	TRBV5-8	CASSSQLAASTDTQYF	TGTGCCAGCAGCTCCCAGCTAGCGGCTAGCACAGATACGCAGTATTTT
TRBD1	TRBJ2-5	-	TRBV5-8	CASSLGTGGQETQYF	TGTGCCAGCAGCCTAGGGACAGGGGGTCAAGAGACCCAGTACTTC
-	TRBJ1-4	-	TRBV6-5	CASSFTDSLHEKLFF	TGTGCCAGCAGTTTCACCGACAGTCTCCATGAAAAACTGTTTTTT
TRBD1	TRBJ1-1	-	TRBV5-1	CASSSKDRGNTEAFF	TGCGCCAGCAGCTCAAAGGACAGGGGGAACACTGAAGCTTTCTTT
TRBD2	TRBJ2-7	-	TRBV10-3	CAIGSGSGYEQYF	TGTGCCATCGGAAGCGGGAGTGGCTACGAGCAGTACTTC
TRBD1	TRBJ1-1	-	TRBV5-4	CASSSIQGRGLEAFF	TGTGCCAGCAGCTCCATCCAAGGCAGGGGGCTCGAAGCTTTCTTT
-	TRBJ2-5	-	TRBV7-7	CASSNDPNRGAETQYF	TGTGCCAGCAGCAACGACCCAAACCGGGGGGCGGAGACCCAGTACTTC
-	TRBJ1-1	-	TRBV11-2	CASSFIRDKNTEAFF	TGTGCCAGCAGCTTCATCCGGGACAAGAACACTGAAGCTTTCTTT
-	TRBJ2-2	-	TRBV2	CAREAGELFF	TGTGCCAGGGAGGCCGGGGAGCTGTTTTTT
TRBD2	TRBJ2-7	-	TRBV27	CASSSSPSGLAYEQYF	TGTGCCAGCAGTTCGAGTCCTTCGGGACTAGCGTACGAGCAGTACTTC
-	TRBJ1-5	-	TRBV6-6	CASSSTGQQPQHF	TGTGCCAGCAGTTCAACAGGGCAGCAGCCCCAGCATTTT
-	TRBJ1-2	-	TRBV28	CATNSGARGYTF	TGTGCCACGAACTCAGGGGCGCGTGGCTACACCTTC
-	TRBJ1-1	-	TRBV28	CASSPSPGNTEAFF	TGTGCCAGCAGCCCCTCGCCGGGGAACACTGAAGCTTTCTTT
-	TRBJ1-2	-	TRBV5-4	CASSLGRSAGGGNYGYTF	TGTGCCAGCAGCTTGGGGCGGTCAGCTGGGGGCGGAAACTATGGCTACACCTTC
-	TRBJ1-1	-	TRBV9	CASSVVGSGNTEAFF	TGTGCCAGCAGCGTAGTTGGGAGCGGGAACACTGAAGCTTTCTTT
-	TRBJ1-5	-	TRBV2	CASSAGYPSNQPQHF	TGTGCCAGCAGTGCGGGGTACCCCAGCAATCAGCCCCAGCATTTT
-	TRBJ1-2	-	TRBV5-1	CASSSAGRLYGYTF	TGCGCCAGCAGCTCCGCGGGCAGGCTATATGGCTACACCTTC
TRBD2	TRBJ2-2	-	TRBV9	CASSGLAENTGELFF	TGTGCCAGCAGCGGACTAGCGGAGAACACCGGGGAGCTGTTTTTT
-	TRBJ2-7	-	TRBV7-8	CASSPLGGARIYEQYF	TGTGCCAGCAGTCCGTTGGGGGGGGCCAGGATCTACGAGCAGTACTTC
TRBD1	TRBJ1-1	-	TRBV18	CASSPRETGTNTEAFF	TGTGCCAGCTCACCACGGGAGACAGGGACGAACACTGAAGCTTTCTTT
TRBD1	TRBJ1-1	once	TRBV30	CAWSVTGGGTEAFF	TGTGCCTGGAGTGTAACAGGGGGGGGGACTGAAGCTTTCTTT
-	TRBJ1-6	-	TRBV15	CATSSRSYNSPLHF	TGTGCCACCAGCAGCCGCTCCTATAATTCACCCCTCCACTTT
-	TRBJ1-2	-	TRBV5-1	CASSPGPGESYGYTF	TGCGCCAGCAGCCCAGGACCGGGGGAATCCTATGGCTACACCTTC
-	TRBJ1-1	-	TRBV7-9	CASSLVAGNTEAFF	TGTGCCAGCAGCTTGGTCGCAGGGAACACTGAAGCTTTCTTT
-	TRBJ1-4	-	TRBV15	CATSRDLRATNEKLFF	TGTGCCACCAGCAGAGACCTAAGAGCAACTAATGAAAAACTGTTTTTT
-	TRBJ1-3	-	TRBV3-1/TRBV3-2	CASSQEFRSGNTIYF	TGTGCCAGCAGCCAAGAATTCAGGTCTGGAAACACCATATATTTT